This TCR beta chain was captured by sequencing in a study of CD8 T cells in Susac syndrome. Reverse transcription of roughly 0.5 to 1 ug RNA was carried out with random hexamers. Multiplex immunoSEQ PCR targeted 54 Vbeta and 13 Jbeta TCR beta segments. TCRdb reanalysed the immunoSEQ multiplex PCR reads using MiXCR and keeps one entry per CDR3 protein. The table has about 300,000 distinct CDR3 sequences, around 91% seen once. CDR3 size: 16 residues. Germline trimming cut 6 bases from V and 4 bases from J; bases unmatched to any gene: 9. The germline CDR1 and CDR2 sequences are MNHEY and SVGEGT. Sequencing of TCR beta drew on CD8+ and CD4+ T cells from blood. The patients who served as multiple sclerosis controls were treatment-naive and had stable or active relapsing-remitting disease that fulfilled the revised McDonald criteria. Negative isolation was used for CD8+ and CD4+ T cells, and FACS enrichment was applied to TEMRA cells.

Sequencing used CD8+ T cells from PBMCs. The chain joins TRBV6-2 or TRBV6-3 to TRBJ2-1, with 10 bases that match TRBD2. The clonotype originates from a human donor with multiple sclerosis. The CDR3: CASRPLAGVVYNEQFF. CDR3 coding DNA: TGTGCCAGCAGACCTCTAGCGGGAGTAGTATACAATGAGCAGTTCTTC.